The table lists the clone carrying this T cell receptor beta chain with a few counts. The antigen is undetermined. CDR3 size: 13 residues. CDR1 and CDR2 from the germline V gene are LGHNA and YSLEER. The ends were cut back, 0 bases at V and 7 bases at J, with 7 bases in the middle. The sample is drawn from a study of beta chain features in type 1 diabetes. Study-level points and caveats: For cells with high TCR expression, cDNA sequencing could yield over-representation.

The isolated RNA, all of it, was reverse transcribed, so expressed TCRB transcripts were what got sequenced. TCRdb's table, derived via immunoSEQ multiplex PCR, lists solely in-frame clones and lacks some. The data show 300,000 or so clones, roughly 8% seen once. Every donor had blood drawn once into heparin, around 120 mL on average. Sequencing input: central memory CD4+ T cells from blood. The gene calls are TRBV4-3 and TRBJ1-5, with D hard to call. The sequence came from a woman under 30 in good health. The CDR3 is CASSQEDGQPQHF. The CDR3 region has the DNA TGCGCCAGCAGCCAAGAGGATGGCCAGCCCCAGCATTTT.